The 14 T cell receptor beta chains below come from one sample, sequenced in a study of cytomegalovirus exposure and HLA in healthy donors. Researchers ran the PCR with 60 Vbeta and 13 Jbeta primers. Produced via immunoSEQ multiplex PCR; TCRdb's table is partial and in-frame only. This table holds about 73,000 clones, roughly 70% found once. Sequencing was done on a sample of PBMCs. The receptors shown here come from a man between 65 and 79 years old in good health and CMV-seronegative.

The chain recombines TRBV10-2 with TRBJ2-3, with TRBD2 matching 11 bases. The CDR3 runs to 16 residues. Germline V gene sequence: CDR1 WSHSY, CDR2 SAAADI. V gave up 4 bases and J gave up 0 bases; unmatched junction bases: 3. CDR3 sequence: CASSGGLAVSTDTQYF. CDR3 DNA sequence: TGCGCCAGCAGTGGGGGACTAGCGGTGAGCACAGATACGCAGTATTTT.

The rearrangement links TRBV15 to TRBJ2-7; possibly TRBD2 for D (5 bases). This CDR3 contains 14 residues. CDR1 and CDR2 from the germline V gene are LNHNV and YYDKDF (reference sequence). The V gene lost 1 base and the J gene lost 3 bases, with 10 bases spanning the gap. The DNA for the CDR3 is TGTGCCACCAGCAGAGTGGGTAGCGTCTACGAGCAGTACTTC. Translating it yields CATSRVGSVYEQYF.

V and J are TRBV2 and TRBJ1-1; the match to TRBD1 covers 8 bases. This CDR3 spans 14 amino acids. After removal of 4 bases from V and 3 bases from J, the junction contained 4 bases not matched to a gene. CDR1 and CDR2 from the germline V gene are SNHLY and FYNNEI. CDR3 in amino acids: CASSAQGAYTEAFF. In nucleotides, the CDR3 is TGTGCCAGCAGTGCCCAGGGGGCGTACACTGAAGCTTTCTTT.

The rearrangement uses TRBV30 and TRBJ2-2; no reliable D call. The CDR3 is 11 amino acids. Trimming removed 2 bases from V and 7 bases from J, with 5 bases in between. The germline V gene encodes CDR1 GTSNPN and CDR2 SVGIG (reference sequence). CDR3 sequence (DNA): TGTGCCTGGAGTCTAGGCGGGGAGCTGTTTTTT. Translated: CAWSLGGELFF.

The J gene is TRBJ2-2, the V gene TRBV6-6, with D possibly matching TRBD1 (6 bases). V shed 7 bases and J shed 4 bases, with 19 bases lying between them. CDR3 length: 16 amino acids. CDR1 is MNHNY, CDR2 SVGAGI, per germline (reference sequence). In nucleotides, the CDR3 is TGTGCCAGCACCTCCCCTACCTCAGGGGTCACCGGGGAGCTGTTTTTT. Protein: CASTSPTSGVTGELFF.

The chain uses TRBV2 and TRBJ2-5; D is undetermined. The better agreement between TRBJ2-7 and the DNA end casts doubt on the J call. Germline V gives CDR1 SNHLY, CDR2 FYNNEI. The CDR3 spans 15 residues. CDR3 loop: CASSETGRRPYEQYF. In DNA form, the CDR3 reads TGTGCCAGCAGTGAAACTGGCAGGCGACCCTACGAGCAGTACTTC.

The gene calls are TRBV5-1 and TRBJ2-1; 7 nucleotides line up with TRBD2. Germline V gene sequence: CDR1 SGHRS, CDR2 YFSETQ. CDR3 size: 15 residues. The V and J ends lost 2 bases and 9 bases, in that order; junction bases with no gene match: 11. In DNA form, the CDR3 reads TGCGCCAGCAGCTTAGGCCTAGCGGAGATTTCTGAGCAGTTCTTC. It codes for CASSLGLAEISEQFF.

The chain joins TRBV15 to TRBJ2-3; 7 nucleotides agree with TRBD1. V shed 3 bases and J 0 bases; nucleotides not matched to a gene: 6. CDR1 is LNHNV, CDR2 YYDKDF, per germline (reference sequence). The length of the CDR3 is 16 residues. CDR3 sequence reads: CATSSLWTGSTDTQYF. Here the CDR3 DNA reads TGTGCCACCAGCAGCCTCTGGACAGGAAGCACAGATACGCAGTATTTT.

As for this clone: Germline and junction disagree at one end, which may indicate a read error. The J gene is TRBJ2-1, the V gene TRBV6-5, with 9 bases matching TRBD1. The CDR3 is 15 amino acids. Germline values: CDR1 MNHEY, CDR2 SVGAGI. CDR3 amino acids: CASSYSWTGEDEQLF. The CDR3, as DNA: TGTGCCAGCAGTTACTCGTGGACAGGGGAAGATGAGCAGCTCTTC.

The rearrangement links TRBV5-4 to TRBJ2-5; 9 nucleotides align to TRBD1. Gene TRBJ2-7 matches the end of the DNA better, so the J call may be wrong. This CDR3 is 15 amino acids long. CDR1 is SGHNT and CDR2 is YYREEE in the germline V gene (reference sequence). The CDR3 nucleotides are TGTGCCAGCAGCGTTGGGACAGGGATCTCCTACGAGCAGTACTTC. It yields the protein CASSVGTGISYEQYF.

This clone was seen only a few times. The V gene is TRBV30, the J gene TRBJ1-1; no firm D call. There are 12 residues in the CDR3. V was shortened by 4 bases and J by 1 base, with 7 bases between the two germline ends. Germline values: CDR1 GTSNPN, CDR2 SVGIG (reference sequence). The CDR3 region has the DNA TGTGCCTGGAAACTAGGGAACACTGAAGCTTTCTTT. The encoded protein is CAWKLGNTEAFF.

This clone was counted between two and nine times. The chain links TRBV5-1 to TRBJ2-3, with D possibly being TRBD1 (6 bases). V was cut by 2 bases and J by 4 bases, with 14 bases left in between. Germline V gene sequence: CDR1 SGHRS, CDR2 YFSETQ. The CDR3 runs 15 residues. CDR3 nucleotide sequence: TGCGCCAGCAGCTTAGACAGGATAGGCGCAGATACGCAGTATTTT. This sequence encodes CASSLDRIGADTQYF.

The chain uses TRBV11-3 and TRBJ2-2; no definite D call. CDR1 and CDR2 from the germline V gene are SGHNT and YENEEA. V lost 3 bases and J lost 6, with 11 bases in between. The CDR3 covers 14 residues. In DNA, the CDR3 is TGTGCCAGCAGCTTCAATAGACGGGCCGGGGAGCTGTTTTTT. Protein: CASSFNRRAGELFF.

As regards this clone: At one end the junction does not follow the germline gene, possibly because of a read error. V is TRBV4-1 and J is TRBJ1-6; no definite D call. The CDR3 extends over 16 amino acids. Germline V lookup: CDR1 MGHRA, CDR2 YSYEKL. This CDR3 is CASSQAEPGNNSPLHF. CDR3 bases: TGCGCCAGCAGTCAAGCGGAGCCGGGAAATAATTCACCCCTCCACTTT.